This T cell receptor beta chain was sequenced during a study of blood T cell repertoires in COVID-19. Under the authors' procedure: Researchers report that nucleated cell counts were estimated from reference gene primer amplification. Produced via immunoSEQ multiplex PCR; TCRdb's table is partial and in-frame only. That table supplies the V and J calls and clone size; D and trimming were determined from the DNA. The table lists 300,000 or so clones, around 86% of them singletons. Germline CDR1 SGHTA, CDR2 FQGNSA. The CDR3 runs to 14 residues. The ends were cut back, 5 bases at V and 1 base at J, with 11 bases in the middle.

Input material: peripheral blood. J is TRBJ2-5 and V is TRBV7-2; D remains unclear. This receptor was taken from a man between 65 and 85 years old with acute or convalescent COVID-19. CDR3 in amino acids: CASSADWSQETQYF. The CDR3 region has the DNA TGTGCCAGCAGCGCTGACTGGAGCCAAGAGACCCAGTACTTC.